Listed here are 12 T cell receptor beta chains from one sample, sequenced in a study of blood T cell repertoires in COVID-19. Data came from immunoSEQ multiplex PCR; TCRdb stores just in-frame clones and leaves some out. The profile shows 63,000 or so clones, 88% of them singletons. The sequencing sample was made of peripheral blood. The receptors originated from a human donor in a cohort sampled during active COVID-19.

Written as DNA, the CDR3 is TGTGCCAGCAGCCTCCGACTAGCGGGGCACAATGAGCAGTTCTTC. Residues: CASSLRLAGHNEQFF. V and J are TRBV7-3 and TRBJ2-1, with TRBD2 matching over 11 bases. In germline, CDR1 is SGHTA, CDR2 FQGTGA. The V and J ends lost 5 bases and 5 bases, in that order; junction bases with no gene match: 5. CDR3 length equals 15 residues.

In DNA form, the CDR3 reads TGTGCCAGCAGTGAATCCGGGACTAGCGGGGTCAGCACAGATACGCAGTATTTT. This sequence encodes CASSESGTSGVSTDTQYF. The V gene is TRBV6-4, the J gene TRBJ2-3, with TRBD2 matching 13 bases. Germline assignment: CDR1 MRHNA and CDR2 SNTAGT. V shed 3 bases and J 0 bases; nucleotides not matched to a gene: 6. This CDR3 has 18 amino acids.

The chain employs TRBV14 and TRBJ2-1; D gene ambiguous. The V gene's germline CDR1 is SGHDN and CDR2 FVKESK. The CDR3 is 12 amino acids. Trimming cost V 5 bases and J 7 bases, with 9 bases left between them. The CDR3 DNA reads TGTGCCAGCAGCGTCATCAGTAATGAGCAGTTCTTC. This gives the protein CASSVISNEQFF.

V gene TRBV10-3 combines with J gene TRBJ1-6; 11 nucleotides agree with TRBD1. CDR1 ENHRY and CDR2 SYGVKD come from the germline V gene. CDR3 size: 15 residues. The ends lost 3 bases at V and 10 bases at J; junction bases unmatched: 5. CDR3 nucleotide sequence: TGTGCCATCAGTGATTGGGACAGGGGGTACTCACCCCTCCACTTT. Residues: CAISDWDRGYSPLHF.

The J gene is TRBJ2-3, the V gene TRBV28; 9 positions match TRBD2. With 8 bases clipped from V and 4 bases from J, the junction kept 13 bases outside the gene matches. From germline, CDR1 is MDHEN and CDR2 SYDVKM. The CDR3 is made up of 16 amino acids. DNA for the CDR3: TGTGCCAGCCTGGGCCCAGCGGGAGGTGGGCCAGATACGCAGTATTTT. Encoded protein: CASLGPAGGGPDTQYF.

This clone was counted a single time. This rearrangement joins TRBV28 to TRBJ2-1; 8 bases agree with TRBD1. From germline, CDR1 is MDHEN and CDR2 SYDVKM. Unmatched junction bases numbered 6, after V lost 2 bases and J lost 3 bases. This CDR3 is built from 16 residues. The CDR3 sequence: CASSLAGTGGYNEQFF. The CDR3 nucleotides read TGTGCCAGCAGTTTAGCTGGAACAGGGGGCTACAATGAGCAGTTCTTC.

CDR3 loop: CATSRNPAGGYTEAFF. As DNA, the CDR3 is TGTGCCACCAGCAGAAACCCTGCAGGGGGATACACTGAAGCTTTCTTT. The gene calls are TRBV15 and TRBJ1-1, with 7 nucleotides matching TRBD1. The CDR3 length is 16 residues. Trimming at V came to 2 bases and at J to 3 bases, leaving 9 bases not matched to a gene. Germline-derived CDR1 and CDR2 are LNHNV and YYDKDF (reference sequence).

This sequence joins TRBV19 and TRBJ2-2; D perhaps matches TRBD1 (5 bases). The CDR3 covers 15 residues. V lost 4 bases to trimming and J lost 1 base, with 10 bases between them. Per germline, CDR1 LNHDA and CDR2 SQIVND (reference sequence). CDR3 amino acids: CASSNRPGNTGELFF. CDR3 bases: TGTGCCAGTAGTAACAGGCCGGGGAACACCGGGGAGCTGTTTTTT.

The chain joins TRBV6-5 to TRBJ2-7; no definite D call. CDR1 and CDR2 from the germline V gene are MNHEY and SVGAGI. The CDR3 runs 14 residues. The V gene lost 7 bases and the J gene lost 0 bases, with 13 bases spanning the gap. The CDR3 DNA reads TGTGCCAGCATCGGTATGCTGAGCTCCTACGAGCAGTACTTC. Encoded protein: CASIGMLSSYEQYF.

V is TRBV15 and J is TRBJ2-7, with 9 nucleotides matching TRBD2. V lost 3 bases and J lost 2; bases outside the gene matches: 5. In germline, CDR1 is LNHNV, CDR2 YYDKDF (reference sequence). This CDR3 is 15 amino acids long. In nucleotides, the CDR3 is TGTGCCACCAGCAGTTCCCGCGGGAGGGCCTACGAGCAGTACGTC. It encodes CATSSSRGRAYEQYV.

The chain uses TRBV5-5 and TRBJ2-1, with TRBD1 as a possible D gene (5 bases). The CDR3 covers 16 residues. The germline gives CDR1 SGHKS, CDR2 YYEKEE (reference sequence). V gave up 4 bases and J gave up 6 bases, with 20 bases separating them. CDR3 region: CASSRVTGGGFNEQFF. The CDR3 DNA reads as TGTGCCAGCAGCCGAGTAACAGGTGGCGGCTTCAATGAGCAGTTCTTC.

Note on this clone: The same CDR3 is also encoded by other DNA sequences in this sample. The rearrangement uses TRBV28 and TRBJ2-5, with D unresolved. With 4 bases removed from V and 4 bases from J, the gap between germline ends came to 4 bases. Germline assignment: CDR1 MDHEN and CDR2 SYDVKM. This CDR3 comprises 11 residues. This CDR3 is CASSSRETQYF. The CDR3 coding sequence is TGTGCCAGCAGTTCCCGAGAGACCCAGTACTTC.